The rows below give T cell receptor beta chains drawn from one sample of a study of cytomegalovirus exposure and HLA in healthy donors. Sequenced by immunoSEQ multiplex PCR; TCRdb stores in-frame clones only, minus some. This sample has roughly 70,000 clones, with approximately 78% found just once. The sample was PBMCs. The receptors come from a young man in good health and CMV-seronegative. Each CDR3 is given with its conserved first and last residue. The D gene is left open where the match is weak. Only part of the rows carry a size: once, few, many, or a class if the clone is expanded.

TGTGCCAGCAGCCTGAGGGTAGCGGGAGGGTCAAGGTACAAGCAGTACTTC,CASSLRVAGGSRYKQYF,TRBD2,TRBJ2-7,NA,TRBV5-6
TGTGCCAGTAGTATCCCGACAGGGTCGCAAGAGACCCAGTACTTC,CASSIPTGSQETQYF,TRBD1,TRBJ2-5,NA,TRBV19
TGTGCCAGCAGCAAGGGACAGGATTCCTACGAGCAGTACTTC,CASSKGQDSYEQYF,TRBD1,TRBJ2-7,NA,TRBV5-4
TGTGCCAGCAGCTTCGGGGGGGTCTACAATGAGCAGTTCTTC,CASSFGGVYNEQFF,TRBD2,TRBJ2-1,NA,TRBV7-3
TGTGCCAGCAGCTGGACTCCTGACCCGTTGAGGGGGAATGAGCAGTTCTTC,CASSWTPDPLRGNEQFF,NA,TRBJ2-1,once,TRBV5-4
TGTGCCAGTAGTATAGATGGGGCTCGGACCGGGGAGCTGTTTTTT,CASSIDGARTGELFF,NA,TRBJ2-2,NA,TRBV19
TGTGCCAGTACTTATAGTTCGACCTACGAGCAGTACTTC,CASTYSSTYEQYF,NA,TRBJ2-7,NA,TRBV28
TGTGCCTGGAGGGCCCCCCTCTCTGGGGCCAACGTCCTGACTTTC,CAWRAPLSGANVLTF,NA,TRBJ2-6,NA,TRBV30
TGTGCCAGCATTTATGAACAAAACACCGGGGAGCTGTTTTTT,CASIYEQNTGELFF,NA,TRBJ2-2,NA,TRBV28
TGTGCCAGCAGGACGGGACAGGGTAACACCGGGGAGCTGTTTTTT,CASRTGQGNTGELFF,TRBD1,TRBJ2-2,NA,TRBV27
TGTGCCAGTTTCCCGGACACCCAACACACTGAAGCTTTCTTT,CASFPDTQHTEAFF,NA,TRBJ1-1,NA,TRBV7-3
TGTGCCAGCAGATGGGGACAGGGTAAATGGAGTGAAGCTTTCTTT,CASRWGQGKWSEAFF,TRBD1,TRBJ1-1,NA,TRBV28
TGTGCCAGTGGACGGACAGGTAGTCACTCTGGAAACACCATATATTTT,CASGRTGSHSGNTIYF,TRBD1,TRBJ1-3,NA,TRBV19
TGTGCCTGGAGCCCAGACAGCGCGGCCAAAGCTTTCTTT,CAWSPDSAAKAFF,NA,TRBJ1-1,NA,TRBV30
TGTGCCAGCAGCCAAGATCAATTCGGGGGATTTAGAGCTGAGCAGTTCTTC,CASSQDQFGGFRAEQFF,NA,TRBJ2-1,NA,TRBV4-2
TGTGCCAGCTCACCACCTACTAGCTACGAGCAGTACTTC,CASSPPTSYEQYF,NA,TRBJ2-7,NA,TRBV18
TGTGCCAGCAGCTTCTCCCCAGGGGGAATAGAGACCCAGTACTTC,CASSFSPGGIETQYF,TRBD1,TRBJ2-5,few,TRBV5-4
TGTGCCTGGAGTAAAGGCGGCCGAGACAATGAGCAGTTCTTC,CAWSKGGRDNEQFF,NA,TRBJ2-1,NA,TRBV30
TGCGCCAGCAGCCAATTGACAGGTAAACTGTTTTTT,CASSQLTGKLFF,NA,TRBJ1-4,few,TRBV4-1
TGTGCCAGCAGTGAATCGGTAGAGGGGTACTTC,CASSESVEGYF,NA,TRBJ2-7,NA,TRBV2
TGTGCCTGGGCGACAGGGGCCAAAAACATTCAGTACTTC,CAWATGAKNIQYF,TRBD1,TRBJ2-4,NA,TRBV30
TGCGCCAGCAGCCCCCGGGGGGCGGACTTAAATCAGCCCCAGCATTTT,CASSPRGADLNQPQHF,NA,TRBJ1-5,NA,TRBV4-1
TGTGCCAGCAGCTTAATCCACGGACAACAAGAGACCCAGTACTTC,CASSLIHGQQETQYF,NA,TRBJ2-5,NA,TRBV7-3
TGTGCCAGTAGTGGGACAGTTGCTAATCAGCCCCAGCATTTT,CASSGTVANQPQHF,TRBD1,TRBJ1-5,NA,TRBV25-1
TGTGCCAGCAGGGACAGGGGTGGGTACAATGAGCAGTTCTTC,CASRDRGGYNEQFF,TRBD1,TRBJ2-1,NA,TRBV7-8
TGTGCCAGCAGCTTAGCCTTATCCCGCGAGCAGTACTTC,CASSLALSREQYF,NA,TRBJ2-7,few,TRBV7-9